The 3 T cell receptor beta chains given below trace back to one sample, sequenced in a study of T cell repertoires and HLA-DP antigens. Their cognate antigens are unknown. Here immunoSEQ multiplex PCR was the method, and the copy in TCRdb shows in-frame clones only, minus some. The sample lists 90,000 to 130,000 clones; 90% to 95% were seen once. Sequencing was performed on CD4+ T cells from PBMCs. These receptor sequences come from a woman aged 18-29 years in good health and CMV-seronegative.

This chain uses TRBV5-1 with TRBJ1-2; D gene unclear. This CDR3 is built from 13 residues. Germline V lookup: CDR1 SGHRS, CDR2 YFSETQ. The V gene lost 0 bases and the J gene lost 2 bases, with 5 bases spanning the gap. In DNA form, the CDR3 reads TGCGCCAGCAGCTTGGATGGGAACTATGGCTACACCTTC. This translates into CASSLDGNYGYTF.

The rearrangement uses TRBV19 and TRBJ1-1; D might be TRBD1 (6 bases). Germline loops: CDR1 LNHDA, CDR2 SQIVND (reference sequence). The V end lost 6 bases, the J end lost 3 bases, and 14 bases lay between the germline ends. This CDR3 region has 14 residues. The DNA of the CDR3 is TGTGCCAGTAGGCCCCGGGGGGCCCACACTGAAGCTTTCTTT. Amino acid sequence: CASRPRGAHTEAFF.

The chain joins TRBV18 to TRBJ2-7; D is possibly TRBD2 (5 bases). This CDR3 has 15 amino acids. Germline V gene sequence: CDR1 KGHSH, CDR2 LQKENI. V dropped 2 bases and J dropped 0 bases, with 11 bases sitting between them. The CDR3: CASSPKDSNSYEQYV. In DNA form, the CDR3 reads TGTGCCAGCTCACCAAAGGACTCGAACTCCTACGAGCAGTACGTC.